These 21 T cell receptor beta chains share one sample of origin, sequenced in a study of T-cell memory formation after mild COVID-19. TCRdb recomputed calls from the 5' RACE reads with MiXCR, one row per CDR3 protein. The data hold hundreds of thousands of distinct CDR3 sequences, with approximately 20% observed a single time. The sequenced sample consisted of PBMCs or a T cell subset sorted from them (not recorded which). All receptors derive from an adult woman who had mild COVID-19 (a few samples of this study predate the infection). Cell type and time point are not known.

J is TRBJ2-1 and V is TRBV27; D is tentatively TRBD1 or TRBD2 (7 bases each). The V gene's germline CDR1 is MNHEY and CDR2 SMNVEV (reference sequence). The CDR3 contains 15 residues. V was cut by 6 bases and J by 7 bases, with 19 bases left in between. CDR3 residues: CASSRPRGGENEQFF. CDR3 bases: TGTGCCAGCAGCCGACCCAGGGGGGGGGAGAATGAGCAGTTCTTC.

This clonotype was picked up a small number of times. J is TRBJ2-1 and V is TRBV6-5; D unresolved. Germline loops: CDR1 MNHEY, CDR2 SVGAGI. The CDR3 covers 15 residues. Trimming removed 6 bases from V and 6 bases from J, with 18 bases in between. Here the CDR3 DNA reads TGTGCCAGCAGCCCTCAAGGTAGTGCCTTCAATGAGCAGTTCTTC. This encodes CASSPQGSAFNEQFF.

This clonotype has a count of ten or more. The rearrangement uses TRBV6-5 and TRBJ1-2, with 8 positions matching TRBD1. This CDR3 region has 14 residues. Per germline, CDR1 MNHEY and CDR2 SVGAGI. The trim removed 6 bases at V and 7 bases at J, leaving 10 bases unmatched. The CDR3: CASRQPDRVGGYTF. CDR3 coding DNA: TGTGCCAGCAGACAACCGGACAGGGTTGGTGGCTACACCTTC.

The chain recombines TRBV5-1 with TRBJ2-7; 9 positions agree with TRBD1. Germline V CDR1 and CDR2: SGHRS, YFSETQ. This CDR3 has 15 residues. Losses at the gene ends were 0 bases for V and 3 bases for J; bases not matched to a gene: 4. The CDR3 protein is CASSLVQGAFYEQYF. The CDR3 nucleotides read TGCGCCAGCAGCTTGGTACAGGGGGCATTCTACGAGCAGTACTTC.

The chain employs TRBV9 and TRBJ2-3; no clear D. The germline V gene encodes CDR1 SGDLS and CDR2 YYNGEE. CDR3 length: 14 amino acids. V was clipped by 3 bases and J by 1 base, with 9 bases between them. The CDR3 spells CASSEGPRTDTQYF. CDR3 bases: TGTGCCAGCAGCGAGGGCCCTCGCACAGATACGCAGTATTTT.

This CDR3 reads CSAARFLGQGRDYNQPQHF. The CDR3 DNA follows: TGCAGTGCTGCCCGTTTCCTTGGACAGGGGCGCGACTACAATCAGCCCCAGCATTTT. The chain carries TRBV20-1 and TRBJ1-5; TRBD1 matches 9 bases. J lost 3 bases, V lost 5 bases, and 20 bases had no gene match. The CDR3 length is 19 residues. The germline V gene has CDR1 DFQATT and CDR2 SNEGSKA (reference sequence).

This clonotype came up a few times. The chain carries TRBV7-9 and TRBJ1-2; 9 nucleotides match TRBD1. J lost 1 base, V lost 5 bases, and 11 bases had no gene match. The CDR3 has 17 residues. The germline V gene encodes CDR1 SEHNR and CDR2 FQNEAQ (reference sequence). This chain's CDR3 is CASSQRDRAGFNYGYTF. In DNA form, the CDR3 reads TGTGCCAGCAGCCAACGGGACAGGGCAGGGTTTAACTATGGCTACACCTTC.

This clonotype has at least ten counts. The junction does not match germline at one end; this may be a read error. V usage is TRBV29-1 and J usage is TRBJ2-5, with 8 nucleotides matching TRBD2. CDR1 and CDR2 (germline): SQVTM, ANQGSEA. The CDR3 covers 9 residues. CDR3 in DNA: TGCAGCGTTATGACTAGCGTGCCCTTC. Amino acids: CSVMTSVPF.

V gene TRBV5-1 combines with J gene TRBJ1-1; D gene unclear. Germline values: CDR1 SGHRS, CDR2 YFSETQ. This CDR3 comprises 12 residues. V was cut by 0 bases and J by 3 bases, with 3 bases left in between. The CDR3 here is CASSLVDTEAFF. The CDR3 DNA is TGCGCCAGCAGCTTGGTAGACACTGAAGCTTTCTTT.

DNA for the CDR3: TGCAGTAAGCGGGTTAGCGGGGGAACAGATACGCAGTATTTT. It yields the protein CSKRVSGGTDTQYF. V and J are TRBV20-1 and TRBJ2-3, with TRBD2 identical over 9 bases. Germline lookup yields CDR1 DFQATT and CDR2 SNEGSKA (reference sequence). The V gene end was trimmed by 8 bases and the J gene end by 3 bases; junction bases not matched to a gene: 9. This CDR3 is built from 14 residues.

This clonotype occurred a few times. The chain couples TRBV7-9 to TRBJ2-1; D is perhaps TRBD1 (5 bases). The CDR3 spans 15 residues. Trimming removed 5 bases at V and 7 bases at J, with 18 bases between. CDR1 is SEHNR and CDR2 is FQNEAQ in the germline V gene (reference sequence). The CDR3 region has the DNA TGTGCCAGCAGCGATGACATGGGGCGCTTAAATGAGCAGTTCTTC. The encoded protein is CASSDDMGRLNEQFF.

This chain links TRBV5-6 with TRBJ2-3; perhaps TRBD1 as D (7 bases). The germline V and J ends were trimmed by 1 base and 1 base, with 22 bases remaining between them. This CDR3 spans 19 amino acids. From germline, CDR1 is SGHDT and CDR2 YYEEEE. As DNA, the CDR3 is TGTGCCAGCAGCTTGCCGGGACATCGACTAGGGGGCGGCACAGATACGCAGTATTTT. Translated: CASSLPGHRLGGGTDTQYF.

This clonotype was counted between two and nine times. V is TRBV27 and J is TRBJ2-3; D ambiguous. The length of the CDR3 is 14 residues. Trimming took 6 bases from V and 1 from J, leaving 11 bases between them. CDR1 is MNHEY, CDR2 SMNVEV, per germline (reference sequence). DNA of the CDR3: TGTGCCAGCAGCATACAGTGGGGCACAGATACGCAGTATTTT. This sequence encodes CASSIQWGTDTQYF.

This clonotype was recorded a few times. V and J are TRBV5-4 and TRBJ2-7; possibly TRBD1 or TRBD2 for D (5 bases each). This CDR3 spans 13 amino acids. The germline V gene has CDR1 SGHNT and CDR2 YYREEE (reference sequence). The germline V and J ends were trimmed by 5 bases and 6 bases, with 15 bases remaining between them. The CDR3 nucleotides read TGTGCCAGCAGGAGGGACGGGGTGGTCGAGCAGTACTTC. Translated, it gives CASRRDGVVEQYF. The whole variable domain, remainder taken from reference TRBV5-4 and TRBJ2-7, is ETGVTQSPTHLIKTRGQQVTLRCSSQSGHNTVSWYQQALGQGPQFIFQYYREEENGRGNFPPRFSGLQFPNYSSELNVNALELDDSALYLCASRRDGVVEQYFGPGTRLTVT.

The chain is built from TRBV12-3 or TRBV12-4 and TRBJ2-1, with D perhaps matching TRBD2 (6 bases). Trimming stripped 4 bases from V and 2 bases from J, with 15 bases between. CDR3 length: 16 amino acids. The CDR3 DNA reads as TGTGCCAGCAGTTCTTTGGGGGGTTACACCTACAATGAGCAGTTCTTC. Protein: CASSSLGGYTYNEQFF.

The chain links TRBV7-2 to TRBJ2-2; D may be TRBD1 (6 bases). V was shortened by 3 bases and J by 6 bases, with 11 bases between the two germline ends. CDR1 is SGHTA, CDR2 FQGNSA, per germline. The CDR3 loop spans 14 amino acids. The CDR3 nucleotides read TGTGCCAGCAGCTTGGGAAACAGGGCCGGGGAGCTGTTTTTT. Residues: CASSLGNRAGELFF.

The DNA for the CDR3 is TGTGCCACCAGTGATGCAGGGGGGGGCCATCAGCCCCAGCATTTT. This codes for CATSDAGGGHQPQHF. The chain uses TRBV24-1 and TRBJ1-5; 7 bases are a match to TRBD1. The V gene's germline CDR1 is KGHDR and CDR2 SFDVKD. V trimming: 3 bases; J trimming: 5 bases; junction bases outside the gene matches: 6. The CDR3 spans 15 residues.

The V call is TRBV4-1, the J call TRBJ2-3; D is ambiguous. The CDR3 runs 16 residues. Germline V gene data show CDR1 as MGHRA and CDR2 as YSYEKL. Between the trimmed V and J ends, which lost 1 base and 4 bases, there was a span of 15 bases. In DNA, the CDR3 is TGCGCCAGCAGCCAAGCTGGCCCCTCGGTGGCAGATACGCAGTATTTT. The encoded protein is CASSQAGPSVADTQYF.

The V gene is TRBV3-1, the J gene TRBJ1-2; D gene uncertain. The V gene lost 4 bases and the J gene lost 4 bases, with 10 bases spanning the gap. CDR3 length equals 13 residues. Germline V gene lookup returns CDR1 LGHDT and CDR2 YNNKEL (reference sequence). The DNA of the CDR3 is TGTGCCAGCAGCCGGGCCCAGAGCTATGGCTACACCTTC. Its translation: CASSRAQSYGYTF.

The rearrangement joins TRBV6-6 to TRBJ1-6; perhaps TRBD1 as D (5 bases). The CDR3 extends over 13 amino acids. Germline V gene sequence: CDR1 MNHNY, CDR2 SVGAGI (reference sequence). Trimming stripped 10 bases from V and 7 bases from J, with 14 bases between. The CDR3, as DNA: TGTGCCACATCCGGGACCTTGAATTCACCCCTCCACTTT. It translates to CATSGTLNSPLHF.

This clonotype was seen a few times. CDR3 residues: CASSEQDRAMNTEAFF. CDR3 coding DNA: TGTGCCAGCAGTGAACAGGACAGGGCGATGAACACTGAAGCTTTCTTT. The gene calls are TRBV6-2 or TRBV6-3 and TRBJ1-1; 8 bases map to TRBD1. V was pared by 5 bases and J by 0 bases, with 8 bases of the junction left unmatched. CDR1 and CDR2 from the germline V gene are MNHEY and SVGEGT. CDR3 length: 16 amino acids.